This record covers a single TCR beta chain. Its antigen is currently unknown. The sample originates from a study of T cell repertoires in cytomegalovirus infection. Study-wide results and limits: What dominated the ex vivo response were HLA-C-restricted CMV-specific TCR beta clonotypes.

From the reads, TCRdb called clonotypes with MiXCR, one entry per CDR3 protein. The sample includes 640,000 or so distinct CDR3 sequences, 30% to 40% of them seen just once. Germline-derived CDR1 and CDR2 are LNHDA and SQIVND (reference sequence). Deletions cut 5 bases from V and 3 bases from J, with 12 bases between. There are 14 residues in the CDR3. The source of this sequence is a human donor in good health (CMV status not recorded). Some clones in this sample may be carry-over from other donors' samples. The source material was cultured PBMCs, sampled from culture after CMV antigen stimulation. V usage is TRBV19 and J usage is TRBJ2-3; D might be TRBD1 or TRBD2, each matching 5 bases. The CDR3 loop is CASSPPEGTDTQYF. For the CDR3, the DNA is TGTGCCAGTAGTCCCCCTGAGGGGACAGATACGCAGTATTTT. The complete variable domain, with remaining parts taken from reference TRBV19 and TRBJ2-3, reads DGGITQSPKYLFRKEGQNVTLSCEQNLNHDAMYWYRQDPGQGLRLIYYSQIVNDFQKGDIAEGYSVSREKKESFPLTVTSAQKNPTAFYLCASSPPEGTDTQYFGPGTRLTVL.